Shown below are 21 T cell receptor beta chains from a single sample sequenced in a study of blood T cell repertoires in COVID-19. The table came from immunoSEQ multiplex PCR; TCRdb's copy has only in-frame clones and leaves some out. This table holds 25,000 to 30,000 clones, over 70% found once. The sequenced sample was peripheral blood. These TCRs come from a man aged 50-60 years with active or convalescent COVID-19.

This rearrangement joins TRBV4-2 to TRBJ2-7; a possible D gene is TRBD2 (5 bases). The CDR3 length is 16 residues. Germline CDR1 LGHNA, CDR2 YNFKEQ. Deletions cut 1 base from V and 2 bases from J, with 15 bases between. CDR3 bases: TGTGCCAGCAGCCAAGTTTGGGCGAGCGGCCCCTACGAGCAGTACTTC. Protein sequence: CASSQVWASGPYEQYF.

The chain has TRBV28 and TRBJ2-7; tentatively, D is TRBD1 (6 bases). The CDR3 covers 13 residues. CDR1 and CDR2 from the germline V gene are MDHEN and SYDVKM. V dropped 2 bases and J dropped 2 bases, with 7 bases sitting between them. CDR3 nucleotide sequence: TGTGCCAGCAGTTTAGAGGGGGCCTACGAGCAGTACTTC. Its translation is CASSLEGAYEQYF.

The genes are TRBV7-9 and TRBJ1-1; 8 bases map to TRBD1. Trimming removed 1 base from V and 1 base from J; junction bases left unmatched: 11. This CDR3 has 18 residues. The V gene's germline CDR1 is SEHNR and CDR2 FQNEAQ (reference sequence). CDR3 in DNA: TGTGCCAGCAGCTTAGTCACCGGGACAGGTGGCCCGAACACTGAAGCTTTCTTT. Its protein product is CASSLVTGTGGPNTEAFF.

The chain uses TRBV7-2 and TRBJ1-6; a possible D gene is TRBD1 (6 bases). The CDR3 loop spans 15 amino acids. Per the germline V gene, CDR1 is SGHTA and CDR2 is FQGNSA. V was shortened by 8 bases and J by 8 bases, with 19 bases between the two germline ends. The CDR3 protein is CASSNYQGFDSPLHF. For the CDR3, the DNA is TGTGCCAGCTCTAATTACCAGGGGTTTGATTCACCCCTCCACTTT.

The CDR3 here is CASSYRGVGTEAFF. CDR3 DNA sequence: TGTGCCAGCAGTTACCGGGGTGTGGGCACTGAAGCTTTCTTT. The chain uses TRBV6-2 or TRBV6-3 and TRBJ1-1; no definite D call. V gave up 2 bases and J gave up 4 bases, with 11 bases separating them. Germline CDR1 is MNHEY and CDR2 is SVGEGT. CDR3 length: 14 residues.

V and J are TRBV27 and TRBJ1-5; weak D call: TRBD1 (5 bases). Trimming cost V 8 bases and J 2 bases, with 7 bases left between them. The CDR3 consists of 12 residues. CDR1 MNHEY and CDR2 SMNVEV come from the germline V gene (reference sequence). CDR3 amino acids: CASQTGNQPQHF. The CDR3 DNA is TGTGCCAGCCAGACAGGCAATCAGCCCCAGCATTTT.

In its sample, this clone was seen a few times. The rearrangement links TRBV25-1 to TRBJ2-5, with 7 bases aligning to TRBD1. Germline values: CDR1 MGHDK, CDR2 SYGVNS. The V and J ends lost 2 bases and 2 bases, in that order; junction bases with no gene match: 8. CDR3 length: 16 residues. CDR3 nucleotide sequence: TGTGCCAGCAGTGAACCCTTAGACAGGGAACAAGAGACCCAGTACTTC. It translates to CASSEPLDREQETQYF.

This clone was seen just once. This chain's CDR3 is CASRSDSEKLFF. In DNA, the CDR3 is TGTGCCAGCCGCTCCGACAGTGAAAAACTGTTTTTT. The chain joins TRBV28 to TRBJ1-4, with D tentatively TRBD1 (5 bases). CDR3 length: 12 amino acids. Per germline, CDR1 MDHEN and CDR2 SYDVKM. Between the trimmed V and J ends, which lost 8 bases and 7 bases, there was a span of 11 bases.

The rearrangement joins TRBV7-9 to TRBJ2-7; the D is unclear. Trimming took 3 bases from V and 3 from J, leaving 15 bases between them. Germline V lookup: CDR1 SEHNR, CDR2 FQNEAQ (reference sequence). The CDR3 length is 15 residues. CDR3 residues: CASSFPLAQDYEQYF. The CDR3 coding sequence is TGTGCCAGCAGCTTCCCGTTGGCTCAGGACTACGAGCAGTACTTC.

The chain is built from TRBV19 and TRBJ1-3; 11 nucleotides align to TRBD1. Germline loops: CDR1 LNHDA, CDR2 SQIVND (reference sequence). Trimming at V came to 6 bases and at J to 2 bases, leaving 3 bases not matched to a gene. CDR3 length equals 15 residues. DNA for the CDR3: TGTGCCAGTAGCTGGACAGGGGGCCCTGGAAACACCATATATTTT. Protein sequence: CASSWTGGPGNTIYF.

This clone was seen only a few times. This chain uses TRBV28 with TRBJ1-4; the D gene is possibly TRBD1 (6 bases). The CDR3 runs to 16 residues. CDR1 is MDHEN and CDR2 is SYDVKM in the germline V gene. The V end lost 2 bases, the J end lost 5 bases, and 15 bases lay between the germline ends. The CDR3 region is CASSLVPGHWNEKLFF. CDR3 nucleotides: TGTGCCAGCAGTTTAGTTCCGGGACACTGGAATGAAAAACTGTTTTTT.

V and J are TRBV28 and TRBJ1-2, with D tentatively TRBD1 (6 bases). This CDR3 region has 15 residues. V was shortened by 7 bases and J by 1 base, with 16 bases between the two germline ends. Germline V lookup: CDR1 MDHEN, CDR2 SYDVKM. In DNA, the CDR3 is TGTGCCAGCACTAAGGATCAGGGGTTTAACTATGGCTACACCTTC. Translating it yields CASTKDQGFNYGYTF.

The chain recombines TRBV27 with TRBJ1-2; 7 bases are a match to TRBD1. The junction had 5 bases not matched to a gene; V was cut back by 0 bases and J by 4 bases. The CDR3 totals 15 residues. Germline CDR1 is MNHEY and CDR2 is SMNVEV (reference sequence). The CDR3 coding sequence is TGTGCCAGCAGTTTATCCCTAACAGGGGTCTATGGCTACACCTTC. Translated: CASSLSLTGVYGYTF.

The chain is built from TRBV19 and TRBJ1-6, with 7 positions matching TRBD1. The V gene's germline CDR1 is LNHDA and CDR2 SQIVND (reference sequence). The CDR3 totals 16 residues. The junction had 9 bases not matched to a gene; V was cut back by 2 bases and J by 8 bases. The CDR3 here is CASSILSRGTDSPLHF. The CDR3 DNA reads TGTGCCAGTAGTATATTATCCAGGGGGACGGATTCACCCCTCCACTTT. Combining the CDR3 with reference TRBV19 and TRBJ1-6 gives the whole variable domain DGGITQSPKYLFRKEGQNVTLSCEQNLNHDAMYWYRQDPGQGLRLIYYSQIVNDFQKGDIAEGYSVSREKKESFPLTVTSAQKNPTAFYLCASSILSRGTDSPLHFGNGTRLTVT.

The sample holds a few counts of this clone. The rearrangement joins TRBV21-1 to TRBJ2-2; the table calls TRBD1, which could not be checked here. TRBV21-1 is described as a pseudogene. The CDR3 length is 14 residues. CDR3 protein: CASSPCRNTGELFF. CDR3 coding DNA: TGTGCCAGCAGCCCGTGCAGGAACACCGGGGAGCTGTTTTTT.

The CDR3 here is CASSLAGTGPSYGYTF. CDR3 nucleotides: TGTGCCAGCAGCTTAGCGGGGACAGGGCCCTCCTATGGCTACACCTTC. The genes are TRBV7-9 and TRBJ1-2; 9 nucleotides align to TRBD1. V lost 0 bases, J lost 4 bases, and 6 bases stayed unmatched. Germline values: CDR1 SEHNR, CDR2 FQNEAQ (reference sequence). The CDR3 runs 16 residues.

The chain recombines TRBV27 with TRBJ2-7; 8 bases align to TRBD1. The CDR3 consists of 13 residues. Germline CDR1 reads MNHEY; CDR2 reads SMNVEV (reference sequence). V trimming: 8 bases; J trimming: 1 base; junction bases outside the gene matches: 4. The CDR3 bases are TGTGCCAGCCTGGACAGGGCATCCTACGAGCAGTACTTC. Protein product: CASLDRASYEQYF.

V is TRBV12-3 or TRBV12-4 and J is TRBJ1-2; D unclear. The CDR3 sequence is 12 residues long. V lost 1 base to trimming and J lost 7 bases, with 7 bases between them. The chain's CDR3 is CASSLGPVGYTF. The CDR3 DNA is TGTGCCAGCAGTTTAGGTCCGGTTGGCTACACCTTC.

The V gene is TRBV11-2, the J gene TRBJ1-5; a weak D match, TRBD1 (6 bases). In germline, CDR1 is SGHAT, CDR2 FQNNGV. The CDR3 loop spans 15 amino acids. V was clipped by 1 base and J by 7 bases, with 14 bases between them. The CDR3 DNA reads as TGTGCCAGCAGCTTAGCTGGAGTAGGGGGACAGCCCCAGCATTTT. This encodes CASSLAGVGGQPQHF.

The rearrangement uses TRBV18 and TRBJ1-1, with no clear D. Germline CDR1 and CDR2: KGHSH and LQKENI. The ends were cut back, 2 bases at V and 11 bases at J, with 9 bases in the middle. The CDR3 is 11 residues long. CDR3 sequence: CASSPGGRAFF. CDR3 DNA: TGTGCCAGCTCACCAGGCGGGAGGGCTTTCTTT.

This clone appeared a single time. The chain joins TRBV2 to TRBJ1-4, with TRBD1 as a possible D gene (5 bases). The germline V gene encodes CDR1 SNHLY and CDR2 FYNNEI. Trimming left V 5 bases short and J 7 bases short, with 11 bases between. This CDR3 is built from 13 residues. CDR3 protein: CASSRGGIEKLFF. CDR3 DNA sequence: TGTGCCAGCAGTCGGGGGGGGATTGAAAAACTGTTTTTT.